The clone carrying this T cell receptor (beta chain) was observed many times. The data originate from a study of early T cells in non-severe SARS-CoV-2 infection. TCRdb reanalysed the 5' RACE reads using MiXCR and keeps one entry per CDR3 protein. The data hold under 30,000 distinct CDR3 sequences, with about 5.7% observed a single time. The V end was cut by 3 bases, the J end by 0 bases, with 8 bases between. Germline V CDR1 and CDR2: DFQATT, SNEGSKA (reference sequence). The CDR3 covers 13 residues. The TCR comes from an adult who was a healthcare worker with PCR-confirmed SARS-CoV-2 infection or an uninfected control (not recorded which). J is TRBJ1-2 and V is TRBV20-1, with D possibly being TRBD1 (6 bases). Sequencing input: whole blood. CDR3 amino acids: CSASTGTNYGYTF. For the CDR3, the DNA is TGCAGTGCTAGCACAGGGACTAACTATGGCTACACCTTC.